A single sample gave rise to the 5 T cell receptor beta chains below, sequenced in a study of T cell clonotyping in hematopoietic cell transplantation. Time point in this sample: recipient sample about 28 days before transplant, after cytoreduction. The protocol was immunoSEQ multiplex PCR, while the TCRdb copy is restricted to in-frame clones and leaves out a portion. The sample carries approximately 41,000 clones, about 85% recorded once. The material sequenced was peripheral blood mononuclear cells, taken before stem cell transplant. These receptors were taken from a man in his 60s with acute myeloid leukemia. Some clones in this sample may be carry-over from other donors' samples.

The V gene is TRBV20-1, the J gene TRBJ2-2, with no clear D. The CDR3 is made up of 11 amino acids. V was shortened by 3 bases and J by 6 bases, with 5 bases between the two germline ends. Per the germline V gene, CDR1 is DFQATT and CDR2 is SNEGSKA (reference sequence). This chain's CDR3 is CSARGPGELFF. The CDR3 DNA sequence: TGCAGTGCTAGGGGTCCCGGGGAGCTGTTTTTT.

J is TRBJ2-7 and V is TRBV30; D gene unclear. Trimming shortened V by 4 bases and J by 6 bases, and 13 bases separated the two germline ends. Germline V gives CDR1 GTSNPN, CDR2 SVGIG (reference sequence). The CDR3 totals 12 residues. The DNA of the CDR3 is TGTGCCTGGACCTCCAGCGTAGGCGAGCAGTACTTC. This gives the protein CAWTSSVGEQYF. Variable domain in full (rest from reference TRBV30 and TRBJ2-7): SQTIHQWPATLVQPVGSPLSLECTVEGTSNPNLYWYRQAAGRGLQLLFYSVGIGQISSEVPQNLSASRPQDRQFILSSKKLLLSDSGFYLCAWTSSVGEQYFGPGTRLTVT.

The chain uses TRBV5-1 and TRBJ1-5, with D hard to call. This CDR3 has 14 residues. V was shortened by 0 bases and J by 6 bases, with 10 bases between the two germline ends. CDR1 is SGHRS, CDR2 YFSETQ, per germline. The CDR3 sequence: CASSLDGVGQPQHF. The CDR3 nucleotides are TGCGCCAGCAGCTTGGACGGGGTTGGTCAGCCCCAGCATTTT.

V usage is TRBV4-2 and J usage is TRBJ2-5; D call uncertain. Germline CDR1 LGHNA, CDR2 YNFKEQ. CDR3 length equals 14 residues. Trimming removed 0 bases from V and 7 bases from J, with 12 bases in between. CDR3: CASSQEQASGTQYF. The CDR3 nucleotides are TGTGCCAGCAGCCAAGAGCAGGCGTCGGGGACCCAGTACTTC.

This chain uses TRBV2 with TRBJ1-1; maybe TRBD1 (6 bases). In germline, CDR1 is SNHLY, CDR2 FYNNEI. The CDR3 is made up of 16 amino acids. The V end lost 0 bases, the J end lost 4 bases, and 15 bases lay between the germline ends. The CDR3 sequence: CASSEAFRGLGTEAFF. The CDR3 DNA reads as TGTGCCAGCAGTGAAGCCTTCCGGGGGCTCGGCACTGAAGCTTTCTTT. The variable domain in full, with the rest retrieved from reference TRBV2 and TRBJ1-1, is EPEVTQTPSHQVTQMGQEVILRCVPISNHLYFYWYRQILGQKVEFLVSFYNNEISEKSEIFDDQFSVERPDGSNFTLKIRSTKLEDSAMYFCASSEAFRGLGTEAFFGQGTRLTVV.